This paragraph reports one TCR beta chain. This clonotype is medium-sized (0.01 to 0.1%) in terms of sample share. This receptor's antigen is unknown. The record has no base qualities; no much larger clone is one base away. Data came from an Illumina MiSeq. TCRdb applied fastp at Q25 and MiXCR to the public reads, then kept only in-frame beta chains. Each record represents a unique CDR3 protein, reported with the most common genes and DNA among its rows. The sample contains about 5,800 distinct CDR3 sequences, roughly 10% of them found a single time. The ten top clones hold 5% to 5.5% of the sample. The CDR3 spans 18 residues, from the cysteine through the phenylalanine. Only the CDR3 portion is preserved as DNA: 54 bases, with reading frame beginning at the first base. V trim: 3 bases; J trim: 4 bases; unmatched bases: 11. Looking up the germline V gene yields CDR1 KGHSH and CDR2 LQKENI. These data come from a study.

Sequenced: CD4+ T cells from synovial fluid. The V gene is TRBV18 and the J gene is TRBJ1-5; a stretch of 11 junction bases matches TRBD1. This TCR was recovered from a human donor with rheumatoid arthritis. In nucleotide form, the sequence is TGTGCCAGCTCACCCGGGACAGGGGGAGATATTGGGAATCAGCCCCAGCATTTT. Translated, it gives CASSPGTGGDIGNQPQHF.